Reported below is one T cell receptor beta chain. The entry originates in a study of PD-1 blockade in mismatch repair-deficient tumors. The data were produced by immunoSEQ multiplex PCR, yet TCRdb's version contains in-frame clones alone and is incomplete. There are more than 40,000 clones in the sample; around 73% occur only once, and 3% to 3.5% lies in the top ten. The source was peripheral blood, collected 4 weeks after starting pembrolizumab. This receptor was obtained from an adult with mismatch repair-deficient cancer.

The CDR3 loop reads CASSRGTSGSLYEQYF. The CDR3, as DNA: TGCGCCAGCAGCCGCGGGACTAGCGGGAGTCTATACGAGCAGTACTTC. The chain links TRBV5-1 to TRBJ2-7; TRBD2 matches at 14 bases. The CDR3 has 16 amino acids. CDR1 and CDR2 (germline): SGHRS, YFSETQ. Unmatched junction bases numbered 7, after V lost 4 bases and J lost 4 bases.